These 23 T cell receptor beta chains were sequenced from one sample in a study of blood T cell repertoires in COVID-19. Assay used: immunoSEQ multiplex PCR; TCRdb lists only in-frame clones, some missing. The table lists approximately 190,000 clones, around nine tenths of them singletons, with 6.2% in the top ten. The source material was peripheral blood. These receptors were collected from a woman aged 40 to 50 who had recovered from COVID-19.

This clone was seen once. This chain connects TRBV9 to TRBJ2-7, with 13 bases identical to TRBD2. Germline V lookup: CDR1 SGDLS, CDR2 YYNGEE. V shed 3 bases and J 7 bases; nucleotides not matched to a gene: 10. The CDR3 sequence is 16 residues long. The CDR3 sequence: CASSAQRSGLAGEQYF. The CDR3 DNA is TGTGCCAGCAGCGCCCAACGGTCGGGACTAGCGGGGGAGCAGTACTTC.

In this sample, this clone turned up once. The CDR3 DNA reads as TGTGCCAGTAGTAGACAGTACCAAGAGACCCAGTACTTC. Its protein product is CASSRQYQETQYF. The chain is built from TRBV19 and TRBJ2-5, with D possibly TRBD1 on 5 matching bases. CDR3 size: 13 residues. The germline V gene encodes CDR1 LNHDA and CDR2 SQIVND (reference sequence). The ends were cut back, 4 bases at V and 0 bases at J, with 6 bases in the middle.

Notes on this clone: At one boundary the junction diverges from the germline segment, which might be a read error. This chain uses TRBV20-1 with TRBJ1-1, with TRBD1 matching 7 bases. CDR3 length: 12 amino acids. CDR1 and CDR2 from the germline V gene are DFQATT and SNEGSKA (reference sequence). The CDR3 spells CSASDRGLGCLF. CDR3 DNA sequence: TGCAGTGCTAGTGATAGGGGGCTGGGGTGCCTCTTT.

This sequence joins TRBV4-3 and TRBJ1-3, with a possible D match to TRBD1 (6 bases). The CDR3 consists of 15 residues. Germline-derived CDR1 and CDR2 are LGHNA and YSLEER. Trimming took 0 bases from V and 4 from J, leaving 10 bases between them. In nucleotides, the CDR3 is TGCGCCAGCAGCCAAGAAGGGGGAGTAGGAAACACCATATATTTT. As protein: CASSQEGGVGNTIYF.

This clone was observed once. The gene calls are TRBV28 and TRBJ2-1; 10 bases align to TRBD2. The V and J ends lost 4 bases and 5 bases, in that order; junction bases with no gene match: 5. In germline, CDR1 is MDHEN, CDR2 SYDVKM. The CDR3 runs 15 residues. The CDR3 nucleotides are TGTGCCAGCAGTTGGGGGCTAGCGGGGGACAATGAGCAGTTCTTC. Protein: CASSWGLAGDNEQFF. Variable domain in full (rest from reference TRBV28 and TRBJ2-1): DVKVTQSSRYLVKRTGEKVFLECVQDMDHENMFWYRQDPGLGLRLIYFSYDVKMKEKGDIPEGYSVSREKKERFSLILESASTNQTSMYLCASSWGLAGDNEQFFGPGTRLTVL.

This clone was recorded only once. The chain combines TRBV27 with TRBJ2-1; 11 nucleotides match TRBD2. V lost 5 bases and J lost 4; bases outside the gene matches: 4. Germline values: CDR1 MNHEY, CDR2 SMNVEV (reference sequence). The CDR3 has 15 amino acids. CDR3 amino acids: CASSPGTSGYNEQFF. The CDR3 nucleotides are TGTGCCAGCAGTCCCGGGACTAGCGGTTACAATGAGCAGTTCTTC.

The chain joins TRBV20-1 to TRBJ2-1; a weak D match, TRBD2 (5 bases). Germline-derived CDR1 and CDR2 are DFQATT and SNEGSKA (reference sequence). V dropped 3 bases and J dropped 6 bases, with 15 bases sitting between them. This CDR3 spans 14 amino acids. CDR3 sequence (DNA): TGCAGTGCTAGTCCCCCTCAAACTAGCAATGAGCAGTTCTTC. It translates to CSASPPQTSNEQFF.

V usage is TRBV18 and J usage is TRBJ2-5; tentative D call: TRBD1 (5 bases). The V end was cut by 5 bases, the J end by 5 bases, with 12 bases between. The CDR3 is made up of 13 amino acids. CDR1 is KGHSH, CDR2 LQKENI, per germline. Here the CDR3 reads CASSTGPTETQYF. CDR3 nucleotide sequence: TGTGCCAGCTCAACAGGACCAACGGAGACCCAGTACTTC.

The J gene is TRBJ1-4, the V gene TRBV5-1; D not resolved. Germline lookup yields CDR1 SGHRS and CDR2 YFSETQ. This CDR3 has 17 amino acids. V was cut by 1 base and J by 0 bases, with 13 bases left in between. The CDR3 spells CASSLRHPIATNEKLFF. The DNA for the CDR3 is TGCGCCAGCAGCTTGAGACATCCGATTGCAACTAATGAAAAACTGTTTTTT.

The rearrangement uses TRBV9 and TRBJ1-1, with 11 bases fitting TRBD1. CDR1 is SGDLS, CDR2 YYNGEE, per germline. The J segment lost 5 bases and the V segment lost 1 base, leaving 16 bases of the junction unmatched. The CDR3 runs to 19 residues. The CDR3 DNA follows: TGTGCCAGCAGCGTATCCGAAGGGGACAGGGGGGTTAGTAAGACTGAAGCTTTCTTT. It encodes CASSVSEGDRGVSKTEAFF.

The chain links TRBV24-1 to TRBJ2-1; 13 bases agree with TRBD2. V dropped 4 bases and J dropped 9; count of bases not matched to a gene: 8. The V gene's germline CDR1 is KGHDR and CDR2 SFDVKD. The CDR3 is 16 residues long. In nucleotides, the CDR3 is TGTGCCACCAGTGACCCCGGGACTAGCGGGACCCCTGAGCAGTTCTTC. Amino acids: CATSDPGTSGTPEQFF.

The chain has TRBV5-1 and TRBJ2-7; a weak D match, TRBD1 (6 bases). This CDR3 contains 15 residues. CDR1 SGHRS and CDR2 YFSETQ come from the germline V gene. V was shortened by 0 bases and J by 0 bases, with 10 bases between the two germline ends. In nucleotides, the CDR3 is TGCGCCAGCAGCTTGGGCCGGGACACCTCCTACGAGCAGTACTTC. Translating gives CASSLGRDTSYEQYF.

The chain links TRBV19 to TRBJ2-7; tentative D call: TRBD1 (6 bases). This CDR3 is built from 14 residues. The germline CDR1 and CDR2 sequences are LNHDA and SQIVND (reference sequence). The V and J ends lost 7 bases and 2 bases respectively, with 15 bases between them. The CDR3 DNA sequence: TGTGCCAGTAACCCCTCGCAGGGGCCCTACGAGCAGTACTTC. This encodes CASNPSQGPYEQYF.

This chain uses TRBV6-2 or TRBV6-3 with TRBJ1-2; D remains ambiguous. Looked up from germline, CDR1 is MNHEY and CDR2 is SVGEGT. The CDR3 covers 14 residues. The V end lost 0 bases, the J end lost 4 bases, and 9 bases lay between the germline ends. The DNA of the CDR3 is TGTGCCAGCAGTTACTCGGGCAACTTCTATGGCTACACCTTC. This translates into CASSYSGNFYGYTF.

The chain links TRBV3-1 (or the pseudogene TRBV3-2) to TRBJ2-5, with no clear D. This CDR3 has 13 amino acids. V was trimmed by 0 bases and J by 5 bases, leaving 7 bases between them. Germline loops: CDR1 LGHDT, CDR2 YNNKEL (reference sequence). CDR3 protein: CASSQDGLETQYF. CDR3 nucleotides: TGTGCCAGCAGCCAAGATGGCCTGGAGACCCAGTACTTC.

The V gene is TRBV10-3, the J gene TRBJ2-5; 7 bases map to TRBD1. The CDR3 length is 13 residues. Germline V lookup: CDR1 ENHRY, CDR2 SYGVKD. Trimming removed 5 bases from V and 2 bases from J; junction bases left unmatched: 2. CDR3 residues: CAISSGQQETQYF. CDR3 DNA sequence: TGTGCCATCAGTTCGGGACAGCAAGAGACCCAGTACTTC.

This clone turned up a few times. This chain's CDR3 is CASDRASTYNEQFF. CDR3 sequence (DNA): TGTGCCAGCGACAGGGCGTCTACCTACAATGAGCAGTTCTTC. The J gene is TRBJ2-1, the V gene TRBV6-5; 7 bases align to TRBD1. V lost 8 bases and J lost 2; bases outside the gene matches: 6. Germline CDR1 MNHEY, CDR2 SVGAGI. This CDR3 has 14 residues.

V usage is TRBV28 and J usage is TRBJ2-7; D is possibly TRBD1 (6 bases). Germline assignment: CDR1 MDHEN and CDR2 SYDVKM. This CDR3 contains 14 residues. The V end was cut by 5 bases, the J end by 2 bases, with 13 bases between. The CDR3 sequence is CASSGQPNAYEQYF. As DNA, the CDR3 is TGTGCCAGCAGTGGACAGCCTAACGCCTACGAGCAGTACTTC.

This rearrangement joins TRBV5-8 to TRBJ1-4; 10 bases are a match to TRBD1. Germline V lookup: CDR1 SGHTS, CDR2 YDEGEE. V dropped 4 bases and J dropped 7; count of bases not matched to a gene: 16. The CDR3 is 18 residues long. The CDR3 sequence: CASSPGTGDLLFGEKLFF. The CDR3 DNA reads as TGTGCCAGCAGCCCCGGGACAGGGGATTTATTATTTGGTGAAAAACTGTTTTTT.

This clone was detected once. The chain joins TRBV5-1 to TRBJ1-2; D is unclear. Germline V gene sequence: CDR1 SGHRS, CDR2 YFSETQ. The CDR3 has 13 residues. V was trimmed by 3 bases and J by 7 bases, leaving 13 bases between them. For the CDR3, the DNA is TGCGCCAGCAGCTCGGGAAGTTTCGGTGGCTACACCTTC. Its protein product is CASSSGSFGGYTF.

The chain recombines TRBV5-6 with TRBJ2-1; D might be TRBD2 (7 bases). Germline V gene data show CDR1 as SGHDT and CDR2 as YYEEEE. The ends were cut back, 0 bases at V and 6 bases at J, with 13 bases in the middle. This CDR3 contains 15 residues. CDR3 protein: CASSLGVRGPNEQFF. In nucleotides, the CDR3 is TGTGCCAGCAGCTTGGGGGTGCGGGGGCCCAATGAGCAGTTCTTC.

The gene calls are TRBV7-3 and TRBJ2-2; D is unresolved. Germline assignment: CDR1 SGHTA and CDR2 FQGTGA. Trimming took 5 bases from V and 0 from J, leaving 7 bases between them. The CDR3 consists of 14 residues. CDR3 sequence (DNA): TGTGCCAGCAGCCCTCGTCCGAACACCGGGGAGCTGTTTTTT. This translates into CASSPRPNTGELFF.

A few counts support this clone. This CDR3 reads CASRKQPLGTEAFF. In DNA form, the CDR3 reads TGTGCCAGCAGGAAACAGCCCTTAGGCACTGAAGCTTTCTTT. The chain is built from TRBV7-9 and TRBJ1-1; D ambiguous. The CDR3 contains 14 residues. Germline V gene lookup returns CDR1 SEHNR and CDR2 FQNEAQ (reference sequence). Trimming took 6 bases from V and 4 from J, leaving 15 bases between them.